This T cell receptor (beta chain) was identified during a study of identical twins. The study's findings and limits: Low generation-probability sequences were in excess among twin-shared out-of-frame alpha sequences. Within cord blood, abundant beta clonotypes carried fewer insertions, but memory repertoires showed no such trend.

CDR3 length: 13 residues. Trimming pared 7 bases from V and 1 base from J, leaving 9 bases between. Regarding this clonotype: Its antigen is currently unknown.

TCRdb re-called the 5' RACE reads with MiXCR, one entry per CDR3 protein. Of around 960,000 distinct CDR3 sequences listed, roughly an eighth are singletons. The sample was also linked to a second study, of yellow fever vaccine responses in identical twins.

This TCR was recovered from a young woman in good health. Sequences were obtained from PBMCs. This rearrangement joins TRBV12-3 or TRBV12-4 to TRBJ2-3, with D unclear. The DNA of the CDR3 is TGTGCCAGCACCTTTAGGGGCACAGATACGCAGTATTTT. This sequence encodes CASTFRGTDTQYF.